Sequencing of this TCR beta chain was carried out in a study of blood T cells in healthy people across ages. There are many counts of this clonotype. The antigen remains undetermined. PCR was performed a second time for about 7 to 11 cycles using a sample-barcoded 5' primer and a J-beta primer mix. Each TCR beta cDNA got a 12-nucleotide random molecular identifier. TCRdb itself ran the 5' RACE reads through MiXCR, one entry per CDR3 protein. The sample holds 550,000 to 650,000 distinct CDR3 sequences, around 31% seen once. Study results and limitations: A conclusive naive versus antigen-experienced comparison was prevented by the unsorted PBMCs.

Germline V CDR1 and CDR2: SGHKS, YYEKEE (reference sequence). V lost 4 bases and J 8 bases, leaving 13 bases between the germline ends. This CDR3 has 14 residues. In terms of origin and age, donors were healthy Caucasian individuals from Russia aged 6 to 90. This TCR came from a woman aged 80 or older in good health. V usage is TRBV5-5 and J usage is TRBJ1-6; a weak D match, TRBD1 (6 bases). The sample taken for sequencing was blood. The CDR3 loop is CASSLPDRYSPLHF. The CDR3 DNA follows: TGTGCCAGCAGCCTCCCAGACAGGTATTCACCCCTCCACTTT.